One sample yielded the 25 T cell receptor beta chains listed below, sequenced in a study of T cell responses to AZD1222 COVID-19 vaccine. Assay: immunoSEQ multiplex PCR; the TCRdb copy retains only in-frame clones and omits some. This sample carries approximately 130,000 clones, about 93% of them seen once, and the ten largest clones take about 0.91%. The sample in question was peripheral blood, obtained on day 0 of AZD1222 vaccination. The origin of the receptors is an adult in good health.

This clone was seen just once. The V gene is TRBV12-5, the J gene TRBJ2-7; D is undetermined. This CDR3 comprises 14 residues. Germline CDR1 is LGHNT and CDR2 is FRNRAP. V shed 5 bases and J shed 4 bases, with 15 bases lying between them. The DNA of the CDR3 is TGTGCTAGTGGTAGGGCCGGCCGGAGATACGAGCAGTACTTC. Its protein is CASGRAGRRYEQYF.

The chain carries TRBV19 and TRBJ1-1; tentatively, D is TRBD1 (5 bases). This CDR3 is built from 15 residues. CDR1 LNHDA and CDR2 SQIVND come from the germline V gene (reference sequence). Trimming shortened V by 5 bases and J by 3 bases, and 16 bases separated the two germline ends. CDR3 loop: CASSHRFRAYTEAFF. The CDR3 nucleotides are TGTGCCAGTAGTCACAGGTTCAGGGCGTACACTGAAGCTTTCTTT.

This clone came up a few times. The chain joins TRBV11-2 to TRBJ2-2; possibly TRBD2 for D (5 bases). Trimming shortened V by 0 bases and J by 5 bases, and 10 bases separated the two germline ends. This CDR3 is built from 15 residues. Germline CDR1 SGHAT, CDR2 FQNNGV. The CDR3 DNA reads TGTGCCAGCAGCTTAGAATGGACTTTGACCGGGGAGCTGTTTTTT. The encoded protein is CASSLEWTLTGELFF.

V gene TRBV29-1 combines with J gene TRBJ1-2; 7 bases match TRBD1. The CDR3 totals 16 residues. Losses at the gene ends were 6 bases for V and 0 bases for J; bases not matched to a gene: 13. Per germline, CDR1 SQVTM and CDR2 ANQGSEA. Here the CDR3 reads CSVIPLRDRTNYGYTF. The CDR3 nucleotides are TGCAGCGTCATCCCCCTTCGGGACAGAACTAACTATGGCTACACCTTC.

The chain recombines TRBV19 with TRBJ2-5, with 12 bases that match TRBD2. Germline CDR1 reads LNHDA; CDR2 reads SQIVND (reference sequence). The CDR3 has 17 amino acids. Trimming cost V 5 bases and J 2 bases; bases outside gene matches: 9. This CDR3 reads CASSASGTSGLQETQYF. The CDR3 DNA is TGTGCCAGTAGTGCCTCCGGGACTAGCGGGTTGCAAGAGACCCAGTACTTC.

Comments on this clone: One junction end disagrees with the germline gene, perhaps due to a read error. This rearrangement joins TRBV15 to TRBJ1-2; no reliable D call. This CDR3 is 13 amino acids long. The V gene's germline CDR1 is LNHNV and CDR2 YYDKDF (reference sequence). The CDR3 here is CATSRDRAAVRKF. The CDR3 DNA reads as TGTGCCACCAGCAGAGATCGTGCGGCCGTCCGCAAGTTC.

The gene calls are TRBV7-8 and TRBJ1-5, with D unresolved. The CDR3 sequence is 16 residues long. V lost 0 bases to trimming and J lost 1 base, with 10 bases between them. Germline CDR1 SGHVS, CDR2 FQNEAQ. CDR3 nucleotide sequence: TGTGCCAGCAGCTTAGCCCGAGTAACGAGCAATCAGCCCCAGCATTTT. Amino acid sequence: CASSLARVTSNQPQHF.

The chain joins TRBV9 to TRBJ1-4; 7 nucleotides line up with TRBD1. CDR3 length equals 14 residues. Germline V gene data show CDR1 as SGDLS and CDR2 as YYNGEE. V trimming: 3 bases; J trimming: 7 bases; junction bases outside the gene matches: 6. CDR3 nucleotides: TGTGCCAGCAGCGCAGACAGGGAGGGTGAAAAACTGTTTTTT. Amino acid sequence: CASSADREGEKLFF. The full variable domain, its missing parts supplied by reference TRBV9 and TRBJ1-4, is DSGVTQTPKHLITATGQRVTLRCSPRSGDLSVYWYQQSLDQGLQFLIQYYNGEERAKGNILERFSAQQFPDLHSELNLSSLELGDSALYFCASSADREGEKLFFGSGTQLSVL.

The chain carries TRBV4-1 and TRBJ1-4; 8 nucleotides line up with TRBD1. CDR3 length: 15 residues. The V and J ends lost 6 bases and 2 bases, in that order; junction bases with no gene match: 5. The germline V gene has CDR1 MGHRA and CDR2 YSYEKL. CDR3: CASSTTGGTNEKLFF. The DNA of the CDR3 is TGCGCCAGCAGTACAACAGGGGGTACTAATGAAAAACTGTTTTTT.

In this sample, this clone turned up once. The chain joins TRBV7-9 to TRBJ1-2, with D maybe TRBD1 (6 bases). The V gene lost 4 bases and the J gene lost 3 bases, with 12 bases spanning the gap. CDR1 is SEHNR and CDR2 is FQNEAQ in the germline V gene (reference sequence). This CDR3 is built from 14 residues. CDR3 coding DNA: TGTGCCAGCAGCTCCGAGGGGGGAGACTATGGCTACACCTTC. Translation: CASSSEGGDYGYTF.

The gene calls are TRBV5-6 and TRBJ1-2, with 8 bases aligning to TRBD1. Germline V gene sequence: CDR1 SGHDT, CDR2 YYEEEE. J gave up 8 bases and V 4 bases, and 7 bases lay outside the gene matches. The CDR3 has 13 residues. The CDR3 here is CASSRQGLVGYTF. The CDR3 DNA follows: TGTGCCAGCAGCCGACAGGGGCTGGTGGGCTACACCTTC.

The chain carries TRBV6-5 and TRBJ2-3; D call uncertain. CDR1 is MNHEY and CDR2 is SVGAGI in the germline V gene. V was trimmed by 5 bases and J by 5 bases, leaving 5 bases between them. CDR3 size: 11 residues. CDR3: CASSMGDTQYF. The CDR3 DNA reads as TGTGCCAGCAGTATGGGAGATACGCAGTATTTT.

V usage is TRBV5-6 and J usage is TRBJ2-7; 15 bases agree with TRBD2. The V gene end was trimmed by 4 bases and the J gene end by 3 bases; junction bases not matched to a gene: 2. This CDR3 is 15 amino acids long. Germline CDR1 is SGHDT and CDR2 is YYEEEE. Written as DNA, the CDR3 is TGTGCCAGCAGCCCGGGACTAGCGGGGGGCTACGAGCAGTACTTC. Its translation: CASSPGLAGGYEQYF.

The gene calls are TRBV10-3 and TRBJ2-5; possibly TRBD1 for D (6 bases). Deletions cut 5 bases from V and 1 base from J, with 11 bases between. Germline CDR1 ENHRY, CDR2 SYGVKD. The CDR3 runs 14 residues. The CDR3 DNA reads TGTGCCATCAGTACACAGGGTGCCCAAGAGACCCAGTACTTC. Encoded protein: CAISTQGAQETQYF.

V gene TRBV4-1 combines with J gene TRBJ1-1, with unresolved D. CDR3 length equals 13 residues. V was pared by 0 bases and J by 11 bases, with 13 bases between. Germline assignment: CDR1 MGHRA and CDR2 YSYEKL. The CDR3 DNA follows: TGCGCCAGCAGCCAAGAATCCAGGAGGGAGGCTTTCTTT. Its protein product is CASSQESRREAFF.

The rearrangement links TRBV7-8 to TRBJ1-2, with TRBD1 as a possible D gene (6 bases). The germline V and J ends were trimmed by 6 bases and 6 bases, with 14 bases remaining between them. The length of the CDR3 is 13 residues. Germline V CDR1 and CDR2: SGHVS, FQNEAQ. CDR3 in amino acids: CASSKTGLDGYTF. As DNA, the CDR3 is TGTGCCAGCAGTAAAACAGGGCTGGATGGCTACACCTTC.

The rearrangement links TRBV5-6 to TRBJ1-3; weak D call: TRBD1 (5 bases). The germline V gene has CDR1 SGHDT and CDR2 YYEEEE. Trimming shortened V by 2 bases and J by 9 bases, and 21 bases separated the two germline ends. The CDR3 consists of 16 residues. CDR3 sequence reads: CASSFQGRVSPVTIYF. In DNA, the CDR3 is TGTGCCAGCAGCTTTCAGGGCAGGGTGTCTCCTGTCACCATATATTTT.

The genes are TRBV6-5 and TRBJ2-7; TRBD2 matches 10 bases. V lost 2 bases, J lost 1 base, and 5 bases stayed unmatched. The germline CDR1 and CDR2 sequences are MNHEY and SVGAGI. The CDR3 spans 16 residues. CDR3 nucleotide sequence: TGTGCCAGCAGTTACCTCAGCGGGGGGGCTTCCTACGAGCAGTACTTC. Translated, it gives CASSYLSGGASYEQYF.

V usage is TRBV2 and J usage is TRBJ1-3; D remains unclear. Looked up from germline, CDR1 is SNHLY and CDR2 is FYNNEI. This CDR3 is 12 amino acids long. Between the trimmed V and J ends, which lost 7 bases and 1 base, there was a span of 5 bases. In nucleotides, the CDR3 is TGTGCCAGCACGGGATCTGGAAACACCATATATTTT. Protein sequence: CASTGSGNTIYF.

This clone was found once. This chain connects TRBV7-8 to TRBJ2-7; TRBD2 aligns across 7 bases. The CDR3 runs 12 residues. From germline, CDR1 is SGHVS and CDR2 FQNEAQ. Germline trimming cut 6 bases from V and 7 bases from J; bases unmatched to any gene: 6. The CDR3 sequence is CASRPPGGEQYF. In DNA form, the CDR3 reads TGTGCCAGCAGGCCACCCGGGGGGGAGCAGTACTTC.

This sequence joins TRBV3-1 (or the pseudogene TRBV3-2) and TRBJ1-5; D call uncertain. The CDR3 has 15 residues. The germline gives CDR1 LGHDT, CDR2 YNNKEL (reference sequence). V was cut by 0 bases and J by 1 base, with 7 bases left in between. The CDR3 spells CASSQDSRSNQPQHF. The CDR3 nucleotides are TGTGCCAGCAGCCAAGATAGTCGGAGCAATCAGCCCCAGCATTTT.

This rearrangement joins TRBV19 to TRBJ1-2, with D possibly being TRBD1 (6 bases). This CDR3 has 13 amino acids. In germline, CDR1 is LNHDA, CDR2 SQIVND (reference sequence). V was cut by 4 bases and J by 4 bases, with 10 bases left in between. Written as DNA, the CDR3 is TGTGCCAGTAGTACAGGACAGTCCTATGGCTACACCTTC. Translated, it gives CASSTGQSYGYTF.

The chain carries TRBV18 and TRBJ1-6; D remains ambiguous. Germline V gives CDR1 KGHSH, CDR2 LQKENI. This CDR3 has 15 residues. Trimming shortened V by 3 bases and J by 7 bases, and 13 bases separated the two germline ends. This chain's CDR3 is CASSPSGGVNSPLHF. The CDR3 DNA reads as TGTGCCAGCTCACCCTCGGGAGGTGTCAATTCACCCCTCCACTTT.

The chain carries TRBV7-6 and TRBJ1-2, with no clear D. CDR1 is SGHVS, CDR2 FNYEAQ, per germline. The CDR3 extends over 10 amino acids. Trimming took 3 bases from V and 14 from J, leaving 10 bases between them. As DNA, the CDR3 is TGTGCCAGCAGCTTTTATATGGGGACCTTC. Residues: CASSFYMGTF.

The chain recombines TRBV30 with TRBJ2-3; 9 bases align to TRBD2. J was trimmed by 8 bases and V by 5 bases; bases with no gene match: 11. Germline V gene lookup returns CDR1 GTSNPN and CDR2 SVGIG (reference sequence). This CDR3 comprises 14 residues. The CDR3 sequence is CAWEAGGGAATQYF. The CDR3 DNA sequence: TGTGCCTGGGAGGCGGGCGGGGGGGCCGCTACGCAGTATTTT.